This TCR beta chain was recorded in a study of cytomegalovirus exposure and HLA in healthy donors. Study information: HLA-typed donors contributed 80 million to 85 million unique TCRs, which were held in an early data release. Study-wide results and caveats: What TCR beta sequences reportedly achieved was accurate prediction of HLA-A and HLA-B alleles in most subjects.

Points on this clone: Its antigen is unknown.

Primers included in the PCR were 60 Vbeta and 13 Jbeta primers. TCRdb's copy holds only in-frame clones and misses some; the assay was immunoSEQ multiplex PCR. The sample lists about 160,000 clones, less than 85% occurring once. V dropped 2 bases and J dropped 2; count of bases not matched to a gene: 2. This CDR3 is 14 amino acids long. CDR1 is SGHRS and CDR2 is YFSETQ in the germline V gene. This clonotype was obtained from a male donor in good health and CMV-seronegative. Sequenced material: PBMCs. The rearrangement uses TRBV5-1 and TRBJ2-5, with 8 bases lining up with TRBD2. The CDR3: CASSFGGGQETQYF. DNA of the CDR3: TGCGCCAGCAGCTTCGGGGGGGGGCAAGAGACCCAGTACTTC.